This TCR beta chain derives from a study of a mutant IDH1 vaccine in newly diagnosed glioma. Across the study: Mean patient age was about 40 years; 62.5% were male and about 40% female.

The sample's time point: baseline, week 1 (first vaccination visit). Treatment here: pre-vaccination baseline after standard-of-care therapy. This CDR3 contains 15 residues. V was clipped by 1 base and J by 0 bases, with 9 bases between them. CDR1 is MGHRA and CDR2 is YSYEKL in the germline V gene. Study-wide results and limits: The study observed vaccine-induced immune responses in just over 90% of patients.

Profiled with immunoSEQ multiplex PCR; TCRdb holds only in-frame clones, not every one. In the table there are about 92,000 clones, about 80% of which are singletons. This clone has more than one count but fewer than ten. Its antigen is undetermined. The chain recombines TRBV4-1 with TRBJ1-1; D gene uncertain. The sequence derives from a woman in her forties or fifties with glioma. Here the sequenced sample was PBMCs, taken from a glioma patient treated with radiotherapy, temozolomide or both. CDR3 DNA sequence: TGCGCCAGCAGCCAAGTTCTGGGGTTGAACACTGAAGCTTTCTTT. Encoded protein: CASSQVLGLNTEAFF.